The TCR beta chain under discussion was sequenced for a study of blood T cell repertoires in COVID-19. Study-level background: PBMCs, B-cell-depleted T cells, or T cells were the source of the cDNA or gDNA that made up the material.

Patients from Seattle were sampled longitudinally, starting during active infection. The assay was immunoSEQ multiplex PCR, and TCRdb's table has in-frame clones only and misses some. Of tens of thousands of clones listed, approximately 75% were seen once; the top ten hold under 40%. Germline-derived CDR1 and CDR2 are ENHRY and SYGVKD. CDR3 length: 14 amino acids. V was pared by 4 bases and J by 6 bases, with 6 bases of the junction left unmatched. Sequences were obtained from peripheral blood. The clonotype originates from a man in his 60s with COVID-19, enrolled during active disease. The chain carries TRBV10-3 and TRBJ1-5; 7 nucleotides line up with TRBD1. The CDR3 nucleotides read TGTGCCATCAGTGTTGACAGGGAAAGTCAGCCCCAGCATTTT. This sequence encodes CAISVDRESQPQHF.